This TCR beta chain was found in a study of regulatory T cells in long-lasting Graves disease. Construction of TCR beta libraries relied on iRepertoire HTBI primers and on Arm-PCR targeting CDR3 regions. Via MiXCR, TCRdb re-called the multiplex PCR reads, giving one row per CDR3 protein. The sample comprises 600,000 to 800,000 distinct CDR3 sequences, about 30% of which are singletons, and under 55% rests with the top ten. The V gene's germline CDR1 is SGHNT and CDR2 YYREEE (reference sequence). This CDR3 has 16 residues. V was clipped by 3 bases and J by 1 base, with 16 bases between them. Only a few counts were recorded for this clonotype. As for time point: persistent/refractory GD, antithyroid drugs over 5 years with positive TRAb. RNA extracted from PBMCs served as the sequencing template.

Sequenced material: peripheral blood mononuclear cells (PBMCs), taken when the disease was refractory, from a patient treated with antithyroid drugs. V and J are TRBV5-4 and TRBJ1-1, with D hard to call. The source of this sequence is a female donor with Graves disease. The CDR3 bases are TGTGCCAGCAGCTCACTTCTCGGGCAAGGGAACACTGAAGCTTTCTTT. Protein product: CASSSLLGQGNTEAFF.